Described below is a single T cell receptor (beta chain) sequence and its context. Spiked synthetic TCR analogs estimated absolute template abundance per PCR. The repertoire was sequenced with immunoSEQ multiplex PCR; TCRdb's copy has only in-frame clones and lacks some. The repertoire has fewer than 60,000 clones, 84% of them found once; the top ten carry 1% to 1.5%. The data originate from a study of PD-L1 blockade in urothelial cancer. Study information: Analyses used blood from 3 weeks (second dose) and 6 weeks after treatment start.

Germline V gene sequence: CDR1 MDHEN, CDR2 SYDVKM. Trimming took off 4 bases at V and 3 bases at J, with 14 bases between the two ends. The CDR3 covers 15 residues. Specified time point: pretreatment peripheral blood. Sequences were derived from PBMCs, sampled around atezolizumab (anti-PD-L1) treatment. This sequence joins TRBV28 and TRBJ2-3; possible D gene TRBD1, 6 bases. The sequence was obtained from a man aged 50 or older with urothelial cancer. The CDR3 loop is CASSSRGLGTDTQYF. The CDR3 bases are TGTGCCAGCAGTTCTAGGGGGTTAGGGACAGATACGCAGTATTTT.